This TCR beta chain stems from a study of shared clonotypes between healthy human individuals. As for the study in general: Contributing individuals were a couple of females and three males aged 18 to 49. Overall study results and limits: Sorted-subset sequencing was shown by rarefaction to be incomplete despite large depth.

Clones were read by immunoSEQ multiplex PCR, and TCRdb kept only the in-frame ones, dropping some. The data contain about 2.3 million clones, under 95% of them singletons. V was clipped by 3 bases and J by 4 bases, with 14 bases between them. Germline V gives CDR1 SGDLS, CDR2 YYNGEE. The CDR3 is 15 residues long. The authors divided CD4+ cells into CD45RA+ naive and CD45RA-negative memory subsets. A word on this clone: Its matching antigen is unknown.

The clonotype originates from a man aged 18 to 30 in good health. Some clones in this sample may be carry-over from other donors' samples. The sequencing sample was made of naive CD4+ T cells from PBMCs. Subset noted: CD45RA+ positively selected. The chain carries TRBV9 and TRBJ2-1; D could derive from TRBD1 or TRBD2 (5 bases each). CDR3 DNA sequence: TGTGCCAGCAGCGGTGAAGGGGACCATTACAATGAGCAGTTCTTC. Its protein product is CASSGEGDHYNEQFF.